These T cell receptor beta chains were read from a single sample in a study of vaccination and CD4 T cells after COVID-19. A single record per CDR3 protein comes from TCRdb applying MiXCR to the PCR reads. The table lists 8,000 to 9,000 distinct CDR3 sequences, around half of them singletons, with roughly 27% in the top ten. Their recognized antigens are unknown. Sequencing used CD4+ T cells from blood, cultured in vitro. The source of these receptors is a human donor in good health. Each CDR3 is given with its conserved first and last residue. D genes are given only for firm matches. Rows may omit the clone size; those that give it use once, few, many or a size class.

V gene: TRBV7-9; J gene: TRBJ1-4; clone size: -; D gene: -; CDR3 DNA: TGTGCCAGCAGTCCCTGGGGGGGCGGAGAAAAACTGTTTTTT; CDR3 protein: CASSPWGGGEKLFF
V gene: TRBV7-9; J gene: TRBJ1-2; clone size: -; D gene: TRBD1; CDR3 DNA: TGTGCCAGCAGCTCGACAGGGAGTGACTATGGCTACACCTTC; CDR3 protein: CASSSTGSDYGYTF
V gene: TRBV28; J gene: TRBJ1-2; clone size: -; D gene: -; CDR3 DNA: TGTGCCAGTGTTTCTGGGGTTGATGGCTACACCTTC; CDR3 protein: CASVSGVDGYTF
V gene: TRBV14; J gene: TRBJ2-7; clone size: -; D gene: TRBD1; CDR3 DNA: TGTGCCAGCAGCCCCTGGCAGGGGGCTAGCGACGAGCAGTACTTC; CDR3 protein: CASSPWQGASDEQYF
V gene: TRBV5-6; J gene: TRBJ1-1; clone size: -; D gene: -; CDR3 DNA: TGTGCCAGCAGCTCCCCCTTTAGGGTCGTGAACACTGAAGCTTTCTTT; CDR3 protein: CASSSPFRVVNTEAFF
V gene: TRBV6-1; J gene: TRBJ2-5; clone size: -; D gene: -; CDR3 DNA: TGTGCCAGCGCCCCTAGTGGAGAGACCCAGTACTTC; CDR3 protein: CASAPSGETQYF
V gene: TRBV6-1; J gene: TRBJ1-3; clone size: -; D gene: -; CDR3 DNA: TGTGCCAGCAGGGAGGGATCCCCTCTCTCTGGAAACACCATATATTTT; CDR3 protein: CASREGSPLSGNTIYF
V gene: TRBV7-9; J gene: TRBJ2-7; clone size: -; D gene: TRBD1; CDR3 DNA: TGTGCCAGCAGCTCTTCCGGGACAGTCTACGAGCAGTACTTC; CDR3 protein: CASSSSGTVYEQYF
V gene: TRBV28; J gene: TRBJ1-6; clone size: -; D gene: TRBD1; CDR3 DNA: TGTGCCAGCAGTTTCCCTTTCGGGGCTGAGGGGGCAGGGAATTCACCCCTCCACTTT; CDR3 protein: CASSFPFGAEGAGNSPLHF
V gene: TRBV20-1; J gene: TRBJ1-4; clone size: -; D gene: TRBD1; CDR3 DNA: TGCAGTGCTAACGGGGACAGTAATGAAAAACTGTTTTTT; CDR3 protein: CSANGDSNEKLFF
V gene: TRBV28; J gene: TRBJ1-1; clone size: -; D gene: -; CDR3 DNA: TGTGCCAGCAGTTCCACTATGGGGATACCGAACACTGAAGCTTTCTTT; CDR3 protein: CASSSTMGIPNTEAFF
V gene: TRBV15; J gene: TRBJ2-2; clone size: -; D gene: -; CDR3 DNA: TGTGCCACCAGCAGAGATTTCGGGATGAACACCGGGGAGCTGTTTTTT; CDR3 protein: CATSRDFGMNTGELFF
V gene: TRBV7-2; J gene: TRBJ2-7; clone size: -; D gene: -; CDR3 DNA: TGTGCCAGCAGCTTAATGAGGGACGGCGGCGAGCAGTACTTC; CDR3 protein: CASSLMRDGGEQYF
V gene: TRBV6-5; J gene: TRBJ1-2; clone size: -; D gene: -; CDR3 DNA: TGTGCCAGCAGTTACTCGTTTCAGGCGAATTATGGCTACACCTTC; CDR3 protein: CASSYSFQANYGYTF
V gene: TRBV19; J gene: TRBJ2-7; clone size: -; D gene: TRBD1; CDR3 DNA: TGTGCCAGTAGCAGCACAAACAGGGGAATAACCTACGAGCAGTACTTC; CDR3 protein: CASSSTNRGITYEQYF
V gene: TRBV28; J gene: TRBJ2-1; clone size: -; D gene: TRBD2; CDR3 DNA: TGTGCCAGCAGGACACCCCTGGCGGGGGGGCGGAATGAGCAGTTCTTC; CDR3 protein: CASRTPLAGGRNEQFF
V gene: TRBV19; J gene: TRBJ2-1; clone size: -; D gene: -; CDR3 DNA: TGTGCCAGTAGTAGCGGGTCCGGCCCAAGGGATGAGCAGTTCTTC; CDR3 protein: CASSSGSGPRDEQFF
V gene: TRBV6-1; J gene: TRBJ1-2; clone size: few; D gene: -; CDR3 DNA: TGTGCCAGCAGTGAAGGAAACTATGGCTACACCTTC; CDR3 protein: CASSEGNYGYTF
V gene: TRBV7-9; J gene: TRBJ2-5; clone size: -; D gene: TRBD2; CDR3 DNA: TGTGCCAGCAGCTTAGGAACTAGCGGGGGGTATGAGACCCAGTACTTC; CDR3 protein: CASSLGTSGGYETQYF
V gene: TRBV7-2; J gene: TRBJ2-1; clone size: few; D gene: TRBD2; CDR3 DNA: TGTGCCAGCAGCTTTCCGGGACTAGCCCTGTTCTTC; CDR3 protein: CASSFPGLALFF
V gene: TRBV10-1; J gene: TRBJ1-1; clone size: -; D gene: -; CDR3 DNA: TGCGCCAGCAGTGAGTTAACCTCTGGAGCTTTCTTT; CDR3 protein: CASSELTSGAFF
V gene: TRBV7-6; J gene: TRBJ2-5; clone size: -; D gene: -; CDR3 DNA: TGTGCCAGCAGCTCCCTTCGGGGGGAGACCCAGTACTTC; CDR3 protein: CASSSLRGETQYF
V gene: TRBV6-1; J gene: TRBJ1-2; clone size: few; D gene: -; CDR3 DNA: TGTGCCAGCAGCCCGACAGGAAACTATGGCTACACCTTC; CDR3 protein: CASSPTGNYGYTF
V gene: TRBV4-2; J gene: TRBJ1-2; clone size: -; D gene: -; CDR3 DNA: TGTGCCAGCAAAGATTTGAGGAGAAGTGGGAGCTATGGCTACACCTTC; CDR3 protein: CASKDLRRSGSYGYTF
V gene: TRBV7-2; J gene: TRBJ1-1; clone size: -; D gene: -; CDR3 DNA: TGTGCCAGCAGCTTAGGAGGTCTCACTGAAGCTTTCTTT; CDR3 protein: CASSLGGLTEAFF
V gene: TRBV7-8; J gene: TRBJ2-3; clone size: once; D gene: -; CDR3 DNA: TGTGCCAGCAGCTCGACACCCCAGGTTTTT; CDR3 protein: CASSSTPQVF
V gene: TRBV7-9; J gene: TRBJ1-1; clone size: few; D gene: -; CDR3 DNA: TGTGCCAGCAGCTTACGGGACGGTGACACTGAAGCTTTCTTT; CDR3 protein: CASSLRDGDTEAFF
V gene: TRBV19; J gene: TRBJ2-4; clone size: -; D gene: -; CDR3 DNA: TGTGCCAGTAGTGCTCCGGGACTCGCCATGGCCAAAAACATTCAGTACTTC; CDR3 protein: CASSAPGLAMAKNIQYF
V gene: TRBV7-9; J gene: TRBJ1-1; clone size: -; D gene: -; CDR3 DNA: TGTGCCAGCAGCCCGGAAGCTTTCTTT; CDR3 protein: CASSPEAFF
V gene: TRBV15; J gene: TRBJ2-1; clone size: few; D gene: -; CDR3 DNA: TGTGCCACCCGTCCCGACGTCTCCTACAATGAGCAGTTCTTC; CDR3 protein: CATRPDVSYNEQFF
V gene: TRBV5-1; J gene: TRBJ2-2; clone size: -; D gene: TRBD2; CDR3 DNA: TGCGCCAGCAGCCGCCGACTAGCGGGGAACACCGGGGAGCTGTTTTTT; CDR3 protein: CASSRRLAGNTGELFF
V gene: TRBV4-1; J gene: TRBJ2-1; clone size: -; D gene: -; CDR3 DNA: TGCGCCAGCAGCCAATCAGCGGATGGCTACAATGAGCAGTTCTTC; CDR3 protein: CASSQSADGYNEQFF
V gene: TRBV7-7; J gene: TRBJ2-3; clone size: -; D gene: -; CDR3 DNA: TGTGCCAGCAGCGAACAGGGGACTCCCACAGATACGCAGTATTTT; CDR3 protein: CASSEQGTPTDTQYF
V gene: TRBV4-2; J gene: TRBJ1-1; clone size: once; D gene: -; CDR3 DNA: TGTGCCAGCAGCCAAGAAACTCCAACCCGGACTGAAGCTTTCTTT; CDR3 protein: CASSQETPTRTEAFF
V gene: TRBV6-2/TRBV6-3; J gene: TRBJ1-6; clone size: -; D gene: -; CDR3 DNA: TGTGCCACCCGGACGATCAGGGGCTTCTCCTATAATTCACCCCTCCACTTT; CDR3 protein: CATRTIRGFSYNSPLHF
V gene: TRBV7-2; J gene: TRBJ1-6; clone size: large; D gene: -; CDR3 DNA: TGTGCCAGCAGCTTAGGACCGGCAGGGTTCTGGGGCTATAATTCACCCCTCCACTTT; CDR3 protein: CASSLGPAGFWGYNSPLHF
V gene: TRBV6-4; J gene: TRBJ2-4; clone size: -; D gene: TRBD1; CDR3 DNA: TGTGCCAACCAAAGGGGGCTAGCCTTCTCACGATACTTC; CDR3 protein: CANQRGLAFSRYF
V gene: TRBV19; J gene: TRBJ2-3; clone size: -; D gene: -; CDR3 DNA: TGTGCCAGTAGTATCCCGGGACCCCAGGGGCCCACAGATACGCAGTATTTT; CDR3 protein: CASSIPGPQGPTDTQYF
V gene: TRBV10-3; J gene: TRBJ2-2; clone size: -; D gene: TRBD1; CDR3 DNA: TGTGCCATCAGTGCCCCGCAGGGGGCTAACACCGGGGAGCTGTTTTTT; CDR3 protein: CAISAPQGANTGELFF
V gene: TRBV6-5; J gene: TRBJ2-4; clone size: few; D gene: TRBD1; CDR3 DNA: TGTGCCAGCAGTTCGACAGGGGGCACCAAAAACATTCAGTACTTC; CDR3 protein: CASSSTGGTKNIQYF
V gene: TRBV19; J gene: TRBJ1-5; clone size: -; D gene: -; CDR3 DNA: TGTGCCAGTAGTATAGCCTCAGGAAATCAGCCCCAGCATTTT; CDR3 protein: CASSIASGNQPQHF
V gene: TRBV27; J gene: TRBJ1-3; clone size: -; D gene: -; CDR3 DNA: TGTGCCAGCAGTTTCTCGACAGAGACTGGAAACACCATATATTTT; CDR3 protein: CASSFSTETGNTIYF
V gene: TRBV6-5; J gene: TRBJ1-2; clone size: few; D gene: -; CDR3 DNA: TGTGCCAGCAGTTACGGGGAGGCGATTAACTATGGCTACACCTTC; CDR3 protein: CASSYGEAINYGYTF
V gene: TRBV6-1; J gene: TRBJ2-4; clone size: -; D gene: TRBD1; CDR3 DNA: TGTGCCAGCAAGAAACAGGGGTTCGAAAACATTCAGTACTTC; CDR3 protein: CASKKQGFENIQYF
V gene: TRBV6-5; J gene: TRBJ1-6; clone size: -; D gene: -; CDR3 DNA: TGTGCCAGCAGTTACTCACGGACTTTT; CDR3 protein: CASSYSRTF
V gene: TRBV7-9; J gene: TRBJ2-7; clone size: -; D gene: TRBD2; CDR3 DNA: TGTGCCAGCGGGAGGGCCAAGTCCTACGAGCAGTACTTC; CDR3 protein: CASGRAKSYEQYF
V gene: TRBV12-3/TRBV12-4; J gene: TRBJ1-2; clone size: -; D gene: -; CDR3 DNA: TGTGCCAGCAGTATAAATCTGGGAGCGCTAGGCTACACCTTC; CDR3 protein: CASSINLGALGYTF
V gene: TRBV5-6; J gene: TRBJ1-5; clone size: -; D gene: -; CDR3 DNA: TGTGCCAGCAGCTTAGCGAATCAGCCCCAGCATTTT; CDR3 protein: CASSLANQPQHF
V gene: TRBV6-1; J gene: TRBJ1-5; clone size: few; D gene: TRBD1; CDR3 DNA: TGTGCCACAGCCCGTGACAGGGGGCAGAGTGGCAATCAGCCCCAGCATTTT; CDR3 protein: CATARDRGQSGNQPQHF
V gene: TRBV6-2/TRBV6-3; J gene: TRBJ2-6; clone size: -; D gene: -; CDR3 DNA: TGTGCCAGCAATCTGGGGTGGGCCCGCCAGAAGTCTGGGGCCAACGTCCTGACTTTC; CDR3 protein: CASNLGWARQKSGANVLTF
V gene: TRBV7-6; J gene: TRBJ2-1; clone size: -; D gene: -; CDR3 DNA: TGTGCCAGCAGCACAAGCGGTCCCAGCTCCTACAATGAGCAGTTCTTC; CDR3 protein: CASSTSGPSSYNEQFF
V gene: TRBV5-4; J gene: TRBJ1-2; clone size: -; D gene: TRBD1; CDR3 DNA: TGTGCCAGCAGCTTGGCCGGTGAGACAGGGAACTATGGCTACACCTTC; CDR3 protein: CASSLAGETGNYGYTF
V gene: TRBV19; J gene: TRBJ2-3; clone size: -; D gene: -; CDR3 DNA: TGTGCCAGCCGGGAGTATACGCAGTATTTT; CDR3 protein: CASREYTQYF
V gene: TRBV10-2; J gene: TRBJ2-7; clone size: -; D gene: -; CDR3 DNA: TGCGCCAGCAGTGAGTCCGGGCTGGGTGCCTACGAGCAGTACTTC; CDR3 protein: CASSESGLGAYEQYF
V gene: TRBV20-1; J gene: TRBJ2-1; clone size: -; D gene: -; CDR3 DNA: TGCAGTGCTAGTGGCGGGATTATTGAGCAGTTCTTC; CDR3 protein: CSASGGIIEQFF
V gene: TRBV7-9; J gene: TRBJ1-1; clone size: few; D gene: TRBD1; CDR3 DNA: TGTGCCAGCAGCCCTATCGGACAGGAGCAGACTGAAGCTTTCTTT; CDR3 protein: CASSPIGQEQTEAFF
V gene: TRBV28; J gene: TRBJ2-1; clone size: -; D gene: TRBD2; CDR3 DNA: TGTGCCAGCAGTCCGCTGGGACTAGCGGGGGGGCATTACAATGAGCAGTTCTTC; CDR3 protein: CASSPLGLAGGHYNEQFF
V gene: TRBV20-1; J gene: TRBJ2-1; clone size: -; D gene: -; CDR3 DNA: TGCAGTGCTAACGAAGGACAGATCTACAATGAGCAGTTCTTC; CDR3 protein: CSANEGQIYNEQFF
V gene: TRBV5-1; J gene: TRBJ2-5; clone size: -; D gene: -; CDR3 DNA: TGCGCCAGCAGCTTATTCGGCTTTCAAGAGACCCAGTACTTC; CDR3 protein: CASSLFGFQETQYF
V gene: TRBV5-5; J gene: TRBJ2-3; clone size: -; D gene: TRBD1; CDR3 DNA: TGTGCCAGCAGCACGACAGGGACAGATACGCAGTATTTT; CDR3 protein: CASSTTGTDTQYF